Sequencing of this T cell receptor (beta chain) was carried out in a study of cytomegalovirus exposure and HLA in healthy donors. Study observations and caveats: Across all donors, roughly uniform sequencing depth was an assumption of the presence/absence analyses.

V trimming: 6 bases; J trimming: 5 bases; junction bases outside the gene matches: 6. This CDR3 region has 14 residues. Germline V gene sequence: CDR1 SNHLY, CDR2 FYNNEI. The PCR used 60 Vbeta and 13 Jbeta primers. Assay: immunoSEQ multiplex PCR; the TCRdb copy retains only in-frame clones and omits some. The sample records over 70,000 clones, approximately 63% being singletons. Comments on this clone: Its antigen is not known.

Donors likely had unrecorded immune exposures despite being nominally healthy when sampled. The chain has TRBV2 and TRBJ1-5; 8 nucleotides agree with TRBD1. The sample taken for sequencing was PBMCs. This sequence was found in a woman aged 45-65 years in good health and CMV-seropositive. The CDR3 loop is CASSVRGLDQPQHF. Here the CDR3 DNA reads TGTGCCAGCAGCGTCAGGGGGCTCGATCAGCCCCAGCATTTT.